Each of the 27 T cell receptor beta chains below was sequenced from the same sample in a study of cytomegalovirus exposure and HLA in healthy donors (dated by TCRdb to 2015 to 2018). The library was generated by the immunoSEQ multiplex PCR assay. Entries here come from immuneACCESS through TCRdb and include only in-frame sequences with V and J called. Some clones fail to appear in such tables; in the studies checked, an unresolved V gene covers under half of the shortfall, and the cause of the remainder is unknown. The table for this sample lists approximately 90,000 clones; approximately 93% of them were counted only once. About 1.1% of the sample goes to the ten largest clones. The sample comprised PBMCs. These receptors originate from a young woman in good health and CMV-seropositive.

This sequence joins TRBV9 and TRBJ2-2, with D maybe TRBD2 (6 bases). V was trimmed by 4 bases and J by 8 bases, leaving 21 bases between them. This CDR3 spans 16 amino acids. Germline V gene data show CDR1 as SGDLS and CDR2 as YYNGEE. The DNA of the CDR3 is TGTGCCAGCAGCACCAGACCGGGGGACGGCGTGGGGGAGCTGTTTTTT. Translated: CASSTRPGDGVGELFF. Full variable domain (missing parts from reference TRBV9 and TRBJ2-2): DSGVTQTPKHLITATGQRVTLRCSPRSGDLSVYWYQQSLDQGLQFLIQYYNGEERAKGNILERFSAQQFPDLHSELNLSSLELGDSALYFCASSTRPGDGVGELFFGEGSRLTVL.

V usage is TRBV7-2 and J usage is TRBJ2-1, with D uncertain. Germline CDR1 SGHTA, CDR2 FQGNSA. This CDR3 has 13 residues. Trimming left V 0 bases short and J 4 bases short, with 4 bases between. CDR3 sequence: CASSLAIYNEQFF. CDR3 in DNA: TGTGCCAGCAGCTTAGCCATTTACAATGAGCAGTTCTTC.

In its sample, this clone was seen once. The chain joins TRBV27 to TRBJ2-7, with TRBD2 matching over 7 bases. CDR1 is MNHEY, CDR2 SMNVEV, per germline (reference sequence). This CDR3 contains 15 residues. V lost 6 bases and J lost 3; bases outside the gene matches: 11. This CDR3 is CASSSTGTTNYEQYF. The CDR3 nucleotides read TGTGCCAGCAGCTCAACCGGGACTACCAACTACGAGCAGTACTTC.

This clone showed up just a few times. This chain uses TRBV11-2 with TRBJ2-7, with TRBD1 as a possible D gene (6 bases). This CDR3 contains 14 residues. Between the trimmed V and J ends, which lost 4 bases and 2 bases, there was a span of 12 bases. Germline CDR1 reads SGHAT; CDR2 reads FQNNGV. The CDR3 bases are TGTGCCAGCAGCTCGACAGGATCGGCCTACGAGCAGTACTTC. It translates to CASSSTGSAYEQYF. Combining the CDR3 with reference TRBV11-2 and TRBJ2-7 gives the whole variable domain EAGVAQSPRYKIIEKRQSVAFWCNPISGHATLYWYQQILGQGPKLLIQFQNNGVVDDSQLPKDRFSAERLKGVDSTLKIQPAKLEDSAVYLCASSSTGSAYEQYFGPGTRLTVT.

The genes are TRBV27 and TRBJ1-2; 8 nucleotides agree with TRBD1. CDR3 size: 17 residues. Trimming at V came to 6 bases and at J to 4 bases, leaving 16 bases not matched to a gene. In germline, CDR1 is MNHEY, CDR2 SMNVEV (reference sequence). As DNA, the CDR3 is TGTGCCAGCAGACCCGGACAGGGATCGGTTCTGGTCTATGGCTACACCTTC. Its protein is CASRPGQGSVLVYGYTF.

This chain joins TRBV7-2 and TRBJ2-3; 10 positions agree with TRBD1. CDR1 SGHTA and CDR2 FQGNSA come from the germline V gene. With V trimmed by 4 bases and J by 1 base, 5 bases remained unmatched. The CDR3 runs to 16 residues. CDR3 region: CASSSTGTGGTDTQYF. The DNA of the CDR3 is TGTGCCAGCAGCTCCACCGGGACAGGGGGCACAGATACGCAGTATTTT.

The chain links TRBV10-2 to TRBJ1-4, with 8 bases identical to TRBD1. The V segment lost 6 bases and the J segment 5 bases; nucleotides outside the gene matches: 8. The CDR3 totals 15 residues. Looked up from germline, CDR1 is WSHSY and CDR2 is SAAADI. The CDR3 sequence: CASRASGGLNEKLFF. CDR3 bases: TGCGCCAGCAGGGCCTCAGGGGGCCTAAATGAAAAACTGTTTTTT.

This clone was detected only once. The V gene is TRBV4-1, the J gene TRBJ2-7; TRBD2 might be the D (6 bases). The CDR3 extends over 15 amino acids. Germline V gives CDR1 MGHRA, CDR2 YSYEKL. V shed 1 base and J shed 0 bases, with 10 bases lying between them. For the CDR3, the DNA is TGCGCCAGCAGCCAAGGAGGCGGGACCTCCTACGAGCAGTACTTC. Protein product: CASSQGGGTSYEQYF.

The J gene is TRBJ1-4, the V gene TRBV28; the D gene is possibly TRBD1 (6 bases). V was pared by 2 bases and J by 4 bases, with 17 bases between. There are 17 residues in the CDR3. The germline V gene encodes CDR1 MDHEN and CDR2 SYDVKM. This CDR3 reads CASSLPARGLFNEKLFF. For the CDR3, the DNA is TGTGCCAGCAGTTTACCCGCCAGGGGTTTATTTAATGAAAAACTGTTTTTT.

The chain uses TRBV4-3 and TRBJ2-5; D may be TRBD2 (5 bases). Deletions cut 1 base from V and 5 bases from J, with 14 bases between. Germline V gene data show CDR1 as LGHNA and CDR2 as YSLEER. The CDR3 spans 15 residues. The CDR3 nucleotides are TGCGCCAGCAGCCAAGGGCGAGGGCTTGGGGAGACCCAGTACTTC. This sequence encodes CASSQGRGLGETQYF.

The gene calls are TRBV5-6 and TRBJ2-2, with 12 bases matching TRBD2. The CDR3 sequence is 18 residues long. With 0 bases clipped from V and 6 bases from J, the junction kept 9 bases outside the gene matches. Looked up from germline, CDR1 is SGHDT and CDR2 is YYEEEE. For the CDR3, the DNA is TGTGCCAGCAGCTTGGAGCTAGCGGGAGGGCGTGGACCCGGGGAGCTGTTTTTT. Residues: CASSLELAGGRGPGELFF.

The chain carries TRBV2 and TRBJ1-2; D gene ambiguous. CDR3 size: 14 residues. The V and J ends lost 4 bases and 1 base respectively, with 10 bases between them. Germline V gives CDR1 SNHLY, CDR2 FYNNEI. The CDR3 coding sequence is TGTGCCAGCAGTGGCATCCACGGTAACTATGGCTACACCTTC. Translation: CASSGIHGNYGYTF.

The rearrangement links TRBV4-2 to TRBJ2-1; 8 bases are a match to TRBD2. The V and J ends lost 3 bases and 10 bases, in that order; junction bases with no gene match: 14. Germline assignment: CDR1 LGHNA and CDR2 YNFKEQ. The CDR3 contains 16 residues. DNA of the CDR3: TGTGCCAGCAGCCAGGGGGCGGGCGGGAGGTTTGGGGAGCAGTTCTTC. As protein: CASSQGAGGRFGEQFF.

The CDR3 DNA sequence: TGTGCCAGCACCGAAACCGGGACAGGGTACGAGCAGTACTTC. Protein: CASTETGTGYEQYF. The chain links TRBV27 to TRBJ2-7; 9 bases line up with TRBD1. Per the germline V gene, CDR1 is MNHEY and CDR2 is SMNVEV (reference sequence). The V segment lost 7 bases and the J segment 4 bases; nucleotides outside the gene matches: 8. The CDR3 loop spans 14 amino acids.

The chain recombines TRBV28 with TRBJ2-5; D unclear. CDR1 is MDHEN and CDR2 is SYDVKM in the germline V gene. The CDR3 has 15 amino acids. Trimming shortened V by 2 bases and J by 2 bases, and 12 bases separated the two germline ends. In DNA, the CDR3 is TGTGCCAGCAGTTTAAGATTGGGCCAGCAAGAGACCCAGTACTTC. This encodes CASSLRLGQQETQYF.

The V gene is TRBV30, the J gene TRBJ2-2; the D gene is possibly TRBD1 (5 bases). Germline assignment: CDR1 GTSNPN and CDR2 SVGIG (reference sequence). V lost 2 bases and J 11 bases, leaving 12 bases between the germline ends. The CDR3 sequence is 12 residues long. The CDR3 loop reads CAWSPTVGELFF. Here the CDR3 DNA reads TGTGCCTGGAGTCCGACAGTTGGAGAGCTGTTTTTT. Drawing the rest from reference TRBV30 and TRBJ2-2, the complete variable domain is SQTIHQWPATLVQPVGSPLSLECTVEGTSNPNLYWYRQAAGRGLQLLFYSVGIGQISSEVPQNLSASRPQDRQFILSSKKLLLSDSGFYLCAWSPTVGELFFGEGSRLTVL.

This chain joins TRBV28 and TRBJ1-2; the D gene is possibly TRBD1 (6 bases). This CDR3 contains 14 residues. Germline assignment: CDR1 MDHEN and CDR2 SYDVKM. Deletions cut 8 bases from V and 3 bases from J, with 16 bases between. The CDR3 nucleotides are TGTGCCAGCGATCGGGGCGGGGGGCACTATGGCTACACCTTC. Translated: CASDRGGGHYGYTF.

This chain connects TRBV6-1 to TRBJ2-7; TRBD2 aligns across 14 bases. There are 17 residues in the CDR3. Germline lookup yields CDR1 MNHNS and CDR2 SASEGT. J lost 6 bases, V lost 2 bases, and 9 bases had no gene match. For the CDR3, the DNA is TGTGCCAGCAGTGAAAGTTCGGGACTAGCGGGAGTACTCGAGCAGTACTTC. Protein product: CASSESSGLAGVLEQYF.

About this clone itself: Other DNA sequences of this sample code for an identical CDR3. The chain employs TRBV28 and TRBJ1-5; 10 positions agree with TRBD1. The CDR3 extends over 16 amino acids. Trimming at V came to 2 bases and at J to 2 bases, leaving 3 bases not matched to a gene. The germline V gene encodes CDR1 MDHEN and CDR2 SYDVKM. Here the CDR3 reads CASSLRQGAGNQPQHF. Written as DNA, the CDR3 is TGTGCCAGCAGTTTACGACAGGGGGCTGGCAATCAGCCCCAGCATTTT. Variable domain in full (rest from reference TRBV28 and TRBJ1-5): DVKVTQSSRYLVKRTGEKVFLECVQDMDHENMFWYRQDPGLGLRLIYFSYDVKMKEKGDIPEGYSVSREKKERFSLILESASTNQTSMYLCASSLRQGAGNQPQHFGDGTRLSIL.

The genes are TRBV2 and TRBJ1-4; possible D gene TRBD1, 6 bases. The CDR3 loop spans 14 amino acids. CDR1 and CDR2 (germline): SNHLY, FYNNEI. The V end was cut by 7 bases, the J end by 10 bases, with 19 bases between. The CDR3 DNA sequence: TGTGCCAGCAAGGGGGTCTCTAATGAACGAAAACTGTTTTTT. It specifies CASKGVSNERKLFF.

The chain couples TRBV5-5 to TRBJ2-7; a weak D match, TRBD1 (6 bases). The CDR3 has 12 amino acids. Trimming stripped 4 bases from V and 3 bases from J, with 8 bases between. CDR1 and CDR2 (germline): SGHKS, YYEKEE (reference sequence). The CDR3 reads CASSRDNYEQYF. The CDR3, as DNA: TGTGCCAGCAGCCGGGACAACTACGAGCAGTACTTC.

The rearrangement links TRBV28 to TRBJ1-5; possible D gene TRBD1, 6 bases. The CDR3 extends over 15 amino acids. Germline V gene sequence: CDR1 MDHEN, CDR2 SYDVKM. V gave up 8 bases and J gave up 4 bases, with 18 bases separating them. The CDR3: CASRRGTGPNQPQHF. DNA of the CDR3: TGTGCCAGCCGCAGGGGAACGGGGCCTAATCAGCCCCAGCATTTT.

The J gene is TRBJ1-5, the V gene TRBV6-5, with 8 bases lining up with TRBD1. CDR1 and CDR2 (germline): MNHEY, SVGAGI. With 4 bases clipped from V and 5 bases from J, the junction kept 10 bases outside the gene matches. The CDR3 totals 16 residues. The CDR3 DNA reads as TGTGCCAGCAGTTCAGACCCAGGGGGCAGGGATCAGCCCCAGCATTTT. As protein: CASSSDPGGRDQPQHF.

This clone showed up just a few times. The V and J genes are TRBV29-1 and TRBJ2-5; a possible D gene is TRBD2 (5 bases). Trimming pared 4 bases from V and 5 bases from J, leaving 11 bases between. Germline values: CDR1 SQVTM, CDR2 ANQGSEA. This CDR3 contains 12 residues. CDR3 sequence (DNA): TGCAGCGTTGCGGCGGGTCAGGAGACCCAGTACTTC. Translation: CSVAAGQETQYF.

V usage is TRBV18 and J usage is TRBJ2-2; 9 bases line up with TRBD2. The CDR3 consists of 18 residues. Germline CDR1 reads KGHSH; CDR2 reads LQKENI. Trimming removed 1 base from V and 0 bases from J; junction bases left unmatched: 6. CDR3: CASSPRWSSGANTGELFF. The CDR3 nucleotides read TGTGCCAGCTCACCACGGTGGTCTAGCGGGGCGAACACCGGGGAGCTGTTTTTT.

The J gene is TRBJ1-5, the V gene TRBV28; D is uncertain. The CDR3 runs 16 residues. The germline V gene encodes CDR1 MDHEN and CDR2 SYDVKM. V gave up 6 bases and J gave up 1 base, with 16 bases separating them. CDR3 amino acids: CASSPTLGGSNQPQHF. DNA for the CDR3: TGTGCCAGCAGCCCTACCCTAGGAGGGAGCAATCAGCCCCAGCATTTT.

This clone appeared a single time. The rearrangement joins TRBV7-2 to TRBJ2-5; 9 positions agree with TRBD2. V shed 1 base, J shed 7 bases, and the junction held 7 bases outside the gene matches. Germline-derived CDR1 and CDR2 are SGHTA and FQGNSA. This CDR3 region has 15 residues. CDR3 bases: TGTGCCAGCAGCTTAGGGGCTAGCGGGATTAGGACCCAGTACTTC. Its translation is CASSLGASGIRTQYF.